These 13 T cell receptor beta chains came from one sample sequenced in a study of blood T cell repertoires in COVID-19. The data were produced by immunoSEQ multiplex PCR, yet TCRdb's version contains in-frame clones alone and is incomplete. The sample lists some 180,000 clones, around four fifths occurring once. The sample taken for sequencing was peripheral blood. These receptors were obtained from a woman in her sixties or seventies who had recovered from COVID-19.

The chain links TRBV19 to TRBJ2-2; perhaps TRBD1 as D (6 bases). Germline-derived CDR1 and CDR2 are LNHDA and SQIVND (reference sequence). The CDR3 covers 16 residues. Trimming shortened V by 9 bases and J by 4 bases, and 21 bases separated the two germline ends. The CDR3 region is CASGRGDSMGTGELFF. DNA for the CDR3: TGTGCCAGCGGCAGGGGCGACTCTATGGGCACCGGGGAGCTGTTTTTT.

This clone appeared once. This chain links TRBV7-2 with TRBJ2-5; weak D call: TRBD2 (7 bases). The CDR3 has 16 residues. Between the trimmed V and J ends, which lost 5 bases and 3 bases, there was a span of 19 bases. Per the germline V gene, CDR1 is SGHTA and CDR2 is FQGNSA. The CDR3 spells CASSPSPWGGEETQYF. The CDR3 DNA follows: TGTGCCAGCAGCCCCAGCCCTTGGGGGGGCGAAGAGACCCAGTACTTC. Variable domain in full (rest from reference TRBV7-2 and TRBJ2-5): GAGVSQSPSNKVTEKGKDVELRCDPISGHTALYWYRQSLGQGLEFLIYFQGNSAPDKSGLPSDRFSAERTGGSVSTLTIQRTQQEDSAVYLCASSPSPWGGEETQYFGPGTRLLVL.

This clone was detected a few times. The CDR3 nucleotides read TGTGCCAGTAGTCATGACAGGGGAGGGCAGCCCCAGCATTTT. It encodes CASSHDRGGQPQHF. V and J are TRBV19 and TRBJ1-5, with 8 bases lining up with TRBD1. The CDR3 contains 14 residues. Unmatched junction bases numbered 7, after V lost 5 bases and J lost 7 bases. Germline loops: CDR1 LNHDA, CDR2 SQIVND (reference sequence).

The chain joins TRBV6-5 to TRBJ2-1, with TRBD2 matching over 14 bases. Germline V gene data show CDR1 as MNHEY and CDR2 as SVGAGI. The CDR3 has 16 residues. V lost 0 bases, J lost 10 bases, and 5 bases stayed unmatched. In DNA form, the CDR3 reads TGTGCCAGCAGTTACTCCGGGACTAGCGGGAGTTGGGAGCAGTTCTTC. Amino acids: CASSYSGTSGSWEQFF.

The chain combines TRBV7-3 with TRBJ2-1; 10 nucleotides match TRBD2. The CDR3 consists of 15 residues. CDR1 and CDR2 (germline): SGHTA, FQGTGA. J was trimmed by 3 bases and V by 4 bases; bases with no gene match: 3. CDR3 residues: CASSSTSGNYNEQFF. CDR3 coding DNA: TGTGCCAGCAGCTCCACTAGCGGGAACTACAATGAGCAGTTCTTC.

V and J are TRBV5-1 and TRBJ1-2; D is undetermined. The germline CDR1 and CDR2 sequences are SGHRS and YFSETQ. Trimming shortened V by 4 bases and J by 7 bases, and 17 bases separated the two germline ends. This CDR3 is 14 amino acids long. The DNA for the CDR3 is TGCGCCAGCAGCCCACACGGGTCCGACCGTGGCTACACCTTC. This sequence encodes CASSPHGSDRGYTF.

The chain combines TRBV5-1 with TRBJ2-3, with 12 bases matching TRBD2. Germline V gene lookup returns CDR1 SGHRS and CDR2 YFSETQ. V shed 7 bases and J 3 bases; nucleotides not matched to a gene: 6. This CDR3 region has 15 residues. This chain's CDR3 is CASQPTSGRTDTQYF. The CDR3 DNA sequence: TGCGCCAGCCAACCAACTAGCGGGAGGACAGATACGCAGTATTTT.

V gene TRBV7-2 combines with J gene TRBJ2-5; TRBD2 matches at 7 bases. J lost 5 bases, V lost 5 bases, and 11 bases had no gene match. Germline lookup yields CDR1 SGHTA and CDR2 FQGNSA. The CDR3 loop spans 15 amino acids. The CDR3 here is CASSPRAGARETQYF. As DNA, the CDR3 is TGTGCCAGCAGCCCCCGGGCGGGAGCGAGGGAGACCCAGTACTTC.

This sequence joins TRBV19 and TRBJ2-5, with D perhaps matching TRBD2 (6 bases). Trimming stripped 1 base from V and 9 bases from J, with 12 bases between. The CDR3 covers 13 residues. The germline gives CDR1 LNHDA, CDR2 SQIVND (reference sequence). CDR3 DNA sequence: TGTGCCAGTAGTATAGGGCGGGACGGGGCCCAGTACTTC. As protein: CASSIGRDGAQYF.

CDR3 sequence: CASSQDGTDNEKLFF. The CDR3 DNA follows: TGCGCCAGCAGCCAAGATGGGACAGACAATGAAAAACTGTTTTTT. The chain combines TRBV4-3 with TRBJ1-4; 7 positions match TRBD1. The CDR3 covers 15 residues. Trimming took 0 bases from V and 5 from J; bases not matched to a gene: 3. The germline V gene has CDR1 LGHNA and CDR2 YSLEER.

The rearrangement uses TRBV2 and TRBJ1-5, with D unresolved. Trimming cost V 1 base and J 5 bases, with 12 bases left between them. This CDR3 spans 15 amino acids. The germline gives CDR1 SNHLY, CDR2 FYNNEI. The DNA of the CDR3 is TGTGCCAGCAGTGAAGGGAGTCGAACCGATCAGCCCCAGCATTTT. Protein product: CASSEGSRTDQPQHF. Variable domain in full (rest from reference TRBV2 and TRBJ1-5): EPEVTQTPSHQVTQMGQEVILRCVPISNHLYFYWYRQILGQKVEFLVSFYNNEISEKSEIFDDQFSVERPDGSNFTLKIRSTKLEDSAMYFCASSEGSRTDQPQHFGDGTRLSIL.

This clone was detected only once. V usage is TRBV15 and J usage is TRBJ2-6; no clear D. The CDR3 is 16 residues long. Trimming took off 4 bases at V and 0 bases at J, with 10 bases between the two ends. Germline V gene data show CDR1 as LNHNV and CDR2 as YYDKDF (reference sequence). CDR3 residues: CATSTQVPSGANVLTF. In DNA, the CDR3 is TGTGCCACCAGCACCCAGGTCCCCTCTGGGGCCAACGTCCTGACTTTC.

V gene TRBV10-2 combines with J gene TRBJ2-3, with 8 bases fitting TRBD2. The CDR3 runs 14 residues. Germline V gene data show CDR1 as WSHSY and CDR2 as SAAADI. Trimming took 2 bases from V and 4 from J; bases not matched to a gene: 2. CDR3 in amino acids: CASSERGGADTQYF. The CDR3 DNA sequence: TGCGCCAGCAGTGAGCGGGGGGGTGCAGATACGCAGTATTTT.